The rows below give T cell receptor beta chains drawn from one sample of a study of shared T cell receptors in the human thymus. Generated by immunoSEQ multiplex PCR, the TCRdb table keeps only in-frame clones and is missing some. The sample lists hundreds of thousands of clones, around 87% seen once, with just under 0.0095% in the top ten. The same data also went into a second study, on human thymus T cells.

The material sequenced was thymocytes. These receptors were collected from a boy in the first two years of life with a congenital heart defect. Both conserved end residues are part of each CDR3. The D gene is left open where the match is weak. Not every row has a clone size; where given, it reads once, few, many or a size class.

CDR3 DNA: TGTGCCAGCAGCCTGGAGGTAGCGGCCAACGTCCTGACTTTC
CDR3 protein: CASSLEVAANVLTF
V gene: TRBV7-8
clone size: -
J gene: TRBJ2-6
D gene: -

CDR3 DNA: TGCGCCAGCAGCCAAGATGTCGGAGGCCCCGAAGCTTTCTTT
CDR3 protein: CASSQDVGGPEAFF
V gene: TRBV4-3
clone size: -
J gene: TRBJ1-1
D gene: -

CDR3 DNA: TGTGCCAGCAGCCAAGGTAGAAGCAATGAGCAGTTCTTC
CDR3 protein: CASSQGRSNEQFF
V gene: TRBV14
clone size: -
J gene: TRBJ2-1
D gene: -

CDR3 DNA: TGTGCCAGCAGCTTTCGTAGACTAGCGGGAGGGAACCAAGAGACCCAGTACTTC
CDR3 protein: CASSFRRLAGGNQETQYF
V gene: TRBV7-6
clone size: -
J gene: TRBJ2-5
D gene: TRBD2

CDR3 DNA: TGTGCCACCAGCAGAGGAGGCAGGGATGGCTACACCTTC
CDR3 protein: CATSRGGRDGYTF
V gene: TRBV15
clone size: -
J gene: TRBJ1-2
D gene: -

CDR3 DNA: TGTGCCAGCAGCGGGGGGACAGGGAGGAATGAGCAGTTCTTC
CDR3 protein: CASSGGTGRNEQFF
V gene: TRBV9
clone size: -
J gene: TRBJ2-1
D gene: TRBD1

CDR3 DNA: TGCGCCAGCAGCCAGGATCGGGGGGACAACCCCTCCTACGAGCAGTACTTC
CDR3 protein: CASSQDRGDNPSYEQYF
V gene: TRBV4-3
clone size: -
J gene: TRBJ2-7
D gene: -

CDR3 DNA: TGCGCCAGCAGCCAAGACTCGGGAGCTCCGGATAACATTCAGTACTTC
CDR3 protein: CASSQDSGAPDNIQYF
V gene: TRBV4-1
clone size: -
J gene: TRBJ2-4
D gene: -

CDR3 DNA: TGTGCCAGCTCACCTAAGGACACGCCTGAAGCTTTCTTT
CDR3 protein: CASSPKDTPEAFF
V gene: TRBV18
clone size: few
J gene: TRBJ1-1
D gene: -

CDR3 DNA: TGTGCCAGCAGCCCTCCGACTAGTAGTATGAACGGTACGCAGTATTTT
CDR3 protein: CASSPPTSSMNGTQYF
V gene: TRBV5-4
clone size: -
J gene: TRBJ2-3
D gene: -

CDR3 DNA: TGTGCCAGCAGTTTAACTCTGACAGACTCTGGGGCCAACGTCCTGACTTTC
CDR3 protein: CASSLTLTDSGANVLTF
V gene: TRBV28
clone size: -
J gene: TRBJ2-6
D gene: -

CDR3 DNA: TGTGCCAGCAGCTTACTGAGTCCAAGGAGGATCTCCTACAATGAGCAGTTCTTC
CDR3 protein: CASSLLSPRRISYNEQFF
V gene: TRBV5-4
clone size: once
J gene: TRBJ2-1
D gene: -

CDR3 DNA: TGTGCCAGCAGCTTAGATTCTTTGGACAGGGGGGCAGGGGGCACTGAAGCTTTCTTT
CDR3 protein: CASSLDSLDRGAGGTEAFF
V gene: TRBV11-2
clone size: -
J gene: TRBJ1-1
D gene: TRBD1

CDR3 DNA: TGTGCCAGCAGTTTAACAACGCCATTCTCCTACGAGCAGTACTTC
CDR3 protein: CASSLTTPFSYEQYF
V gene: TRBV6-5
clone size: -
J gene: TRBJ2-7
D gene: -

CDR3 DNA: TGCAGCGTGACAACAATGAACACTGAAGCTTTCTTT
CDR3 protein: CSVTTMNTEAFF
V gene: TRBV29-1
clone size: -
J gene: TRBJ1-1
D gene: -